This T cell receptor (beta chain) was identified during a study of cytomegalovirus exposure and HLA in healthy donors. Vbeta (60) and Jbeta (13) primers were used in the PCR. Sequencing was performed with immunoSEQ multiplex PCR; in TCRdb, only in-frame clones are kept and a portion is missing. The repertoire consists of 150,000 to 200,000 clones, with roughly four fifths occurring once and the leading ten covering about 1.6%. Points on this clone: No antigen is known for it.

Overall study results and limits: A later analysis, which compared TCR beta chains of equal frequency, found the HLA-associated ones more clonally expanded. Association of a missense DCLRE1C variant with TCR beta V- and J-gene trimming was reported in a later analysis.

The CDR3 loop spans 15 amino acids. V dropped 6 bases and J dropped 2; count of bases not matched to a gene: 9. Germline V lookup: CDR1 MNHEY, CDR2 SMNVEV (reference sequence). The clonotype originates from a man in his forties in good health and CMV-seronegative. Sequenced material: PBMCs. The chain is built from TRBV27 and TRBJ1-1; 7 bases line up with TRBD1. CDR3 loop: CASRYIDRVNTEAFF. The DNA for the CDR3 is TGTGCCAGCAGATACATCGACAGGGTAAACACTGAAGCTTTCTTT.